This T cell receptor (beta chain) was retrieved from a study of PD-1 blockade in classical Hodgkin lymphoma. Study in general: Nivolumab dosed at 3 mg/kg went to patients intravenously every 2 weeks.

This CDR3 is 14 amino acids long. Trimming took off 2 bases at V and 4 bases at J, with 11 bases between the two ends. Germline V lookup: CDR1 SGHRS, CDR2 YFSETQ. Regarding this clone: Antigen specificity is unknown.

Every single patient, without exception, relapsed after autologous stem cell transplantation, and brentuximab vedotin exposure varied. Complete response, partial response or progressive disease were the best responses. General study results and limits: With respect to the repertoire differences, their causes, possibly disease activity or prior therapy, remain undefined. Diversity similar to that of newly diagnosed patients was seen at baseline in complete responders.

Repertoires were generated with immunoSEQ multiplex PCR, while TCRdb's copy carries only in-frame clones and drops some. The sample contains some 16,000 clones, roughly 80% of which appear only once. The chain recombines TRBV5-1 with TRBJ2-3; D may match TRBD1 or TRBD2 (5 bases each). The TCR comes from a human donor with classical Hodgkin lymphoma. This specimen was peripheral blood mononuclear cells (PBMCs), taken before the second cycle of nivolumab. The CDR3 DNA is TGCGCCAGCAGCTTCCGTCTGGGGGCAGATACGCAGTATTTT. Translated, it gives CASSFRLGADTQYF.